What follows are 24 T cell receptor beta chains derived from one specimen sequenced in a study of blood T cell repertoires in COVID-19. The table came from immunoSEQ multiplex PCR; TCRdb's copy has only in-frame clones and leaves some out. The profile shows tens of thousands of clones, approximately 84% of them singletons. Input material: peripheral blood. The receptors were sampled from a man in his forties or fifties with acute or convalescent COVID-19.

The chain recombines TRBV11-2 with TRBJ1-4; D might be TRBD1 (5 bases). The germline V and J ends were trimmed by 4 bases and 2 bases, with 14 bases remaining between them. In germline, CDR1 is SGHAT, CDR2 FQNNGV. The CDR3 sequence is 16 residues long. The CDR3 DNA is TGTGCCAGCAGCTCACGGAAGACAGCGACTAATGAAAAACTGTTTTTT. Translated: CASSSRKTATNEKLFF.

V and J are TRBV5-1 and TRBJ2-2; TRBD2 matches at 12 bases. V was clipped by 0 bases and J by 5 bases; unmatched bases: 8. CDR3 length: 18 residues. Germline loops: CDR1 SGHRS, CDR2 YFSETQ. This CDR3 is CASSLGLTSGRETGELFF. The CDR3, as DNA: TGCGCCAGCAGCTTGGGACTGACTAGCGGGAGAGAAACCGGGGAGCTGTTTTTT.

The CDR3 nucleotides read TGTGCCAGCAGCCCCGGTGGGGGGGGCACAGATACGCAGTATTTT. The encoded protein is CASSPGGGGTDTQYF. The chain links TRBV5-6 to TRBJ2-3, with 7 bases aligning to TRBD2. The CDR3 has 15 amino acids. CDR1 and CDR2 from the germline V gene are SGHDT and YYEEEE. J was trimmed by 1 base and V by 4 bases; bases with no gene match: 6.

The rearrangement joins TRBV7-9 to TRBJ1-1; TRBD1 might be the D (5 bases). This CDR3 has 13 amino acids. The germline gives CDR1 SEHNR, CDR2 FQNEAQ (reference sequence). The ends were cut back, 4 bases at V and 11 bases at J, with 17 bases in the middle. The CDR3 loop reads CASSYLDTQLAFF. The DNA for the CDR3 is TGTGCCAGCAGCTACCTGGACACTCAACTCGCTTTCTTT.

V usage is TRBV7-9 and J usage is TRBJ1-4; 8 nucleotides align to TRBD1. The CDR3 is made up of 16 amino acids. V lost 0 bases to trimming and J lost 7 bases; unmatched junction nucleotides: 7. Germline CDR1 reads SEHNR; CDR2 reads FQNEAQ (reference sequence). The CDR3 sequence: CASSLAEDRAGEKLFF. DNA of the CDR3: TGTGCCAGCAGCTTAGCCGAGGACAGGGCGGGTGAAAAACTGTTTTTT.

The V call is TRBV19, the J call TRBJ2-3; 9 nucleotides agree with TRBD1. Germline lookup yields CDR1 LNHDA and CDR2 SQIVND (reference sequence). This CDR3 region has 16 residues. Trimming at V came to 5 bases and at J to 5 bases, leaving 11 bases not matched to a gene. CDR3 protein: CASSSPRDREVDTQYF. In DNA, the CDR3 is TGTGCCAGTAGTTCCCCCCGGGACAGGGAAGTAGATACGCAGTATTTT.

V and J are TRBV7-9 and TRBJ1-5; D ambiguous. CDR3 length: 13 residues. V was trimmed by 5 bases and J by 6 bases, leaving 11 bases between them. The V gene's germline CDR1 is SEHNR and CDR2 FQNEAQ (reference sequence). CDR3 region: CASSPTGTQPQHF. The CDR3 DNA reads TGTGCCAGCAGCCCCACGGGAACTCAGCCCCAGCATTTT.

The rearrangement joins TRBV27 to TRBJ2-7, with D hard to call. Trimming took off 5 bases at V and 1 base at J, with 18 bases between the two ends. Germline V gene sequence: CDR1 MNHEY, CDR2 SMNVEV (reference sequence). The CDR3 length is 16 residues. The DNA for the CDR3 is TGTGCCAGCAGTAATCTGGGCCGAACCCCGTCCTACGAGCAGTACTTC. It is translated as CASSNLGRTPSYEQYF.

The chain employs TRBV19 and TRBJ1-4, with 7 positions matching TRBD1. Germline values: CDR1 LNHDA, CDR2 SQIVND (reference sequence). V lost 3 bases, J lost 4 bases, and 5 bases stayed unmatched. This CDR3 has 15 amino acids. The CDR3 here is CASSMGQLLNEKLFF. DNA for the CDR3: TGTGCCAGTAGTATGGGACAGCTACTTAATGAAAAACTGTTTTTT.

This sequence joins TRBV5-1 and TRBJ1-3; TRBD1 matches 10 bases. V was pared by 2 bases and J by 2 bases, with 4 bases of the junction left unmatched. The CDR3 length is 16 residues. Germline-derived CDR1 and CDR2 are SGHRS and YFSETQ. The CDR3: CASSFSGTGAGNTIYF. CDR3 nucleotide sequence: TGCGCCAGCAGCTTTTCAGGGACAGGGGCTGGAAACACCATATATTTT. Based on the CDR3 plus reference TRBV5-1 and TRBJ1-3, the full variable domain is KAGVTQTPRYLIKTRGQQVTLSCSPISGHRSVSWYQQTPGQGLQFLFEYFSETQRNKGNFPGRFSGRQFSNSRSEMNVSTLELGDSALYLCASSFSGTGAGNTIYFGEGSWLTVV.

V is TRBV18 and J is TRBJ2-1; 8 bases are a match to TRBD1. The CDR3 has 15 amino acids. V lost 6 bases and J lost 7; bases outside the gene matches: 11. Germline CDR1 KGHSH, CDR2 LQKENI. The DNA for the CDR3 is TGTGCCAGCTCGTCCGGGACAGGCATGGAGAATGAGCAGTTCTTC. Protein sequence: CASSSGTGMENEQFF.

This sequence joins TRBV5-4 and TRBJ2-3, with 13 bases that match TRBD2. Germline CDR1 reads SGHNT; CDR2 reads YYREEE (reference sequence). J was trimmed by 8 bases and V by 1 base; bases with no gene match: 10. The CDR3 sequence is 17 residues long. CDR3 in amino acids: CASSLSLLAGGLGTQYF. The CDR3, as DNA: TGTGCCAGCAGCTTGAGCCTACTAGCGGGGGGGCTAGGTACGCAGTATTTT.

This sequence joins TRBV11-1 and TRBJ2-5; D is unclear. The length of the CDR3 is 12 residues. Germline V gene sequence: CDR1 SGHAT, CDR2 FQDESV (reference sequence). V lost 2 bases and J lost 5, with 6 bases in between. This chain's CDR3 is CASSLRQETQYF. The DNA for the CDR3 is TGTGCCAGCAGCTTACGTCAGGAGACCCAGTACTTC.

This chain uses TRBV19 with TRBJ2-7; possible D gene TRBD1, 5 bases. Germline V lookup: CDR1 LNHDA, CDR2 SQIVND (reference sequence). This CDR3 contains 14 residues. Trimming took 6 bases from V and 3 from J, leaving 15 bases between them. Here the CDR3 reads CASSTALGDYEQYF. CDR3 coding DNA: TGTGCCAGTAGCACAGCTTTAGGGGACTACGAGCAGTACTTC. Complete variable domain (other parts from reference TRBV19 and TRBJ2-7): DGGITQSPKYLFRKEGQNVTLSCEQNLNHDAMYWYRQDPGQGLRLIYYSQIVNDFQKGDIAEGYSVSREKKESFPLTVTSAQKNPTAFYLCASSTALGDYEQYFGPGTRLTVT.

The chain carries TRBV12-3 or TRBV12-4 and TRBJ1-1, with D perhaps TRBD1 (5 bases). V lost 6 bases and J lost 1, with 9 bases in between. This CDR3 contains 13 residues. CDR3 amino acids: CASRDTANTEAFF. For the CDR3, the DNA is TGTGCCAGCAGGGACACAGCGAACACTGAAGCTTTCTTT.

This chain connects TRBV19 to TRBJ1-6; 7 nucleotides match TRBD1. The J segment lost 12 bases and the V segment lost 4 bases, leaving 9 bases of the junction unmatched. CDR3 length equals 14 residues. Looked up from germline, CDR1 is LNHDA and CDR2 is SQIVND (reference sequence). The CDR3 sequence: CASSTDRINGPLHF. For the CDR3, the DNA is TGTGCCAGTAGTACGGACAGGATTAATGGACCCCTCCACTTT.

The genes are TRBV11-2 and TRBJ2-3, with TRBD1 matching 8 bases. The CDR3 is 15 residues long. J lost 4 bases, V lost 1 base, and 4 bases had no gene match. Germline loops: CDR1 SGHAT, CDR2 FQNNGV. The DNA of the CDR3 is TGTGCCAGCAGCTTAGGGCAGGGGGCCGCAGATACGCAGTATTTT. Translated, it gives CASSLGQGAADTQYF.

This rearrangement joins TRBV4-1 to TRBJ1-1; no firm D call. V was pared by 4 bases and J by 1 base, with 13 bases between. Germline CDR1 is MGHRA and CDR2 is YSYEKL. This CDR3 comprises 15 residues. CDR3 sequence (DNA): TGCGCCAGCAGCCTTCGTACGGAGGGGAACACTGAAGCTTTCTTT. It specifies CASSLRTEGNTEAFF.

The chain recombines TRBV11-1 with TRBJ1-1; D perhaps matches TRBD1 (5 bases). The CDR3 is made up of 14 amino acids. Germline V CDR1 and CDR2: SGHAT, FQDESV (reference sequence). Trimming cost V 1 base and J 5 bases, with 11 bases left between them. The CDR3 bases are TGTGCCAGCAGCTTAGGGGCGGGGCTGACTGAAGCTTTCTTT. Protein sequence: CASSLGAGLTEAFF.

This chain joins TRBV11-2 and TRBJ1-1; a weak D match, TRBD1 (6 bases). Trimming removed 5 bases from V and 5 bases from J, with 18 bases in between. This CDR3 is built from 15 residues. Looked up from germline, CDR1 is SGHAT and CDR2 is FQNNGV. The CDR3 nucleotides are TGTGCCAGCAGCCATCTGAGGCAGGGGAGAACTGAAGCTTTCTTT. This codes for CASSHLRQGRTEAFF.

The gene calls are TRBV18 and TRBJ1-5; weak D call: TRBD1 (6 bases). V dropped 5 bases and J dropped 0 bases, with 11 bases sitting between them. CDR1 and CDR2 (germline): KGHSH, LQKENI. The CDR3 is 15 amino acids. CDR3 nucleotide sequence: TGTGCCAGCTCATTTTCGGACAGTAGCAATCAGCCCCAGCATTTT. It yields the protein CASSFSDSSNQPQHF.

The chain joins TRBV19 to TRBJ2-5; D remains unclear. CDR1 and CDR2 from the germline V gene are LNHDA and SQIVND (reference sequence). Deletions cut 3 bases from V and 7 bases from J, with 12 bases between. The CDR3 is made up of 13 amino acids. The CDR3 DNA is TGTGCCAGTAGTATTTCAATCCCCGGGACCCAGTACTTC. It is translated as CASSISIPGTQYF. The full variable domain, with the rest looked up from reference TRBV19 and TRBJ2-5, is DGGITQSPKYLFRKEGQNVTLSCEQNLNHDAMYWYRQDPGQGLRLIYYSQIVNDFQKGDIAEGYSVSREKKESFPLTVTSAQKNPTAFYLCASSISIPGTQYFGPGTRLLVL.

V usage is TRBV29-1 and J usage is TRBJ2-1, with a tentative D call TRBD1 (5 bases). Per germline, CDR1 SQVTM and CDR2 ANQGSEA. The V and J ends lost 5 bases and 3 bases respectively, with 11 bases between them. The CDR3 length is 13 residues. CDR3: CSVHDSFYNEQFF. The CDR3 nucleotides read TGCAGCGTTCACGACAGCTTCTACAATGAGCAGTTCTTC.

This clone was counted a few times. The chain recombines TRBV5-8 with TRBJ1-1; D is perhaps TRBD1 (5 bases). Germline CDR1 reads SGHTS; CDR2 reads YDEGEE. The CDR3 totals 17 residues. Trimming took 0 bases from V and 1 from J, leaving 16 bases between them. The CDR3 coding sequence is TGTGCCAGCAGCTTGGCGTTTGGAGGGGAAGGGAACACTGAAGCTTTCTTT. This codes for CASSLAFGGEGNTEAFF. The full variable domain, in which reference TRBV5-8 and TRBJ1-1 provide the parts outside the CDR3, is EAGVTQSPTHLIKTRGQQATLRCSPISGHTSVYWYQQALGLGLQFLLWYDEGEERNRGNFPPRFSGRQFPNYSSELNVNALELEDSALYLCASSLAFGGEGNTEAFFGQGTRLTVV.